This entry describes one T cell receptor beta chain. The data are from a study of shared clonotypes between healthy human individuals. Clones were read by immunoSEQ multiplex PCR, and TCRdb kept only the in-frame ones, dropping some. The sample has over 2 million clones, roughly 90% seen once. Germline CDR1 and CDR2: SGDLS and YYNGEE. The V gene lost 3 bases and the J gene lost 1 base, with 9 bases spanning the gap. The CDR3 extends over 14 amino acids. The sample consisted of naive CD4+ T cells from PBMCs. Subset defined: CD45RA+ positively selected. The clonotype originates from a man aged 18 to 29 in good health. Some clones in this sample may be carry-over from other donors' samples. This chain connects TRBV9 to TRBJ2-3; D not certain. The CDR3 DNA is TGTGCCAGCAGCGCTGAGTGGGGCACAGATACGCAGTATTTT. Its translation: CASSAEWGTDTQYF.